A single T cell receptor (beta chain) is shown here with its context. Its antigen remains unidentified. This CDR3 contains 14 residues. The V end lost 0 bases, the J end lost 0 bases, and 6 bases lay between the germline ends. Looked up from germline, CDR1 is SGHTS and CDR2 is YDEGEE. The protocol was immunoSEQ multiplex PCR, while the TCRdb copy is restricted to in-frame clones and leaves out a portion. The sample consists of 150,000 or so clones, more than 70% of them appearing once. This entry is derived from a study of radiation and T cells in renal cell carcinoma. At the level of the study: Nephrectomy followed 15 Gy stereotactic body radiation by 4 weeks.

Time point described: baseline pretreatment blood. Treatment in this sample: 15 Gy SBRT to primary tumor, nephrectomy 4 weeks later. Radiation-treated patients gave blood at baseline, week 2 and week 4. Study-level results: No pretreatment tumor biopsies were available for baseline clonotypes. From baseline, blood top tumor clonotypes peaked at 2 weeks post-radiation.

The origin of this receptor is a woman in her forties or fifties with renal cell carcinoma. The chain couples TRBV5-8 to TRBJ1-2; D ambiguous. The material was blood, obtained from a patient whose treatment included radiotherapy and nephrectomy. In DNA, the CDR3 is TGTGCCAGCAGCTTGGGGGGAGCTAACTATGGCTACACCTTC. Translated, it gives CASSLGGANYGYTF. The variable domain in full, completed from reference TRBV5-8 and TRBJ1-2, reads EAGVTQSPTHLIKTRGQQATLRCSPISGHTSVYWYQQALGLGLQFLLWYDEGEERNRGNFPPRFSGRQFPNYSSELNVNALELEDSALYLCASSLGGANYGYTFGSGTRLTVV.